Sequencing of this TCR beta chain was carried out in a study of CD8 T cells in ankylosing spondylitis. Looked up from germline, CDR1 is SGDLS and CDR2 is YYNGEE. With 3 bases removed from V and 4 bases from J, the gap between germline ends came to 9 bases. The CDR3 extends over 13 amino acids. In the case of this clonotype: Its specificity is unknown.

5'-RACE, quantitative and with molecular barcodes, yielded the TCR beta libraries. One entry per CDR3 protein results from TCRdb running MiXCR on the 5' RACE reads. The repertoire holds a few hundred thousand distinct CDR3 sequences, with 15% to 20% as singletons. Whole-study results and caveats: Reactive arthritis synovial fluid and blood were previously reported to contain some motif variants. What appeared characteristic of ankylosing spondylitis blood was a TCR beta motif of 7 or 8 highly homologous variants. Clones tied to disease were said to be significantly enriched in matched ankylosing spondylitis synovial fluid.

Sequenced: blood, either unsorted or a sorted T cell fraction (not recorded which). The sequence came from a male donor with ankylosing spondylitis or in good health (not recorded which). The chain combines TRBV9 with TRBJ2-3; D tentatively reads TRBD1 or TRBD2 (5 bases each). The CDR3 sequence is CASSGVGADTQYF. Written as DNA, the CDR3 is TGTGCCAGCAGCGGGGTGGGGGCAGATACGCAGTATTTT.